The count of the clone carrying this TCR beta chain is one. V was trimmed by 3 bases and J by 5 bases, leaving 6 bases between them. CDR1 SGDLS and CDR2 YYNGEE come from the germline V gene. CDR3 length: 12 amino acids. The sample originates from a study of Ad26.COV2.S vaccination and SARS-CoV-2 variants. Study-level background: Into the muscle, Ad26.COV2.S was dosed once or twice, 56 days apart.

Here immunoSEQ multiplex PCR was the method, and the copy in TCRdb shows in-frame clones only, minus some. The repertoire includes 300,000 to 400,000 clones, around nine tenths of them detected once, and 3.4% sits in the top ten. The treatment denotes: around 19 received Ad26.COV2.S at low or high dose, single or two shots; 5 received placebo; per-sample allocation not given. After the first vaccine or placebo injection, samples were drawn on day 63. The chain has TRBV9 and TRBJ2-4; TRBD1 or TRBD2 may be the D gene (5 bases each). The sequence derives from a person aged 18-65 years who received the Ad26.COV2.S COVID-19 vaccine or a placebo. This material consisted of peripheral blood, taken in a trial of Ad26.COV2.S vaccine versus placebo. The CDR3 region has the DNA TGTGCCAGCAGCGGGGACCAAAACATTCAGTACTTC. Protein product: CASSGDQNIQYF. The full variable domain, rest sourced from reference TRBV9 and TRBJ2-4, is DSGVTQTPKHLITATGQRVTLRCSPRSGDLSVYWYQQSLDQGLQFLIQYYNGEERAKGNILERFSAQQFPDLHSELNLSSLELGDSALYFCASSGDQNIQYFGAGTRLSVL.